This record looks at one T cell receptor (beta chain) sequence and its context. Its antigen is as yet unknown. Via MiXCR, TCRdb re-called the reads, giving one row per CDR3 protein. This table has some 320,000 distinct CDR3 sequences, under 35% appearing once. The record originates from a study of T cell repertoires in cytomegalovirus infection. For the study at large: CMV infection plus the matching HLA type was flagged by public TCR beta signatures.

Study outcomes and limitations: There were HLA-C-restricted CMV-specific TCR beta clonotypes dominating the ex vivo response.

The V gene lost 1 base and the J gene lost 4 bases, with 14 bases spanning the gap. Germline V gene sequence: CDR1 SGHTA, CDR2 FQGNSA. The CDR3 runs to 16 residues. V is TRBV7-2 and J is TRBJ1-5, with D possibly being TRBD1 (5 bases). This clonotype was obtained from a human donor in good health (CMV status not recorded). Some clones in this sample may be carry-over from other donors' samples. Sequenced here: cultured PBMCs, sampled from culture after CMV antigen stimulation. In nucleotides, the CDR3 is TGTGCCAGCAGCTTAGGGGGAAGGGACCTTAATCAGCCCCAGCATTTT. This gives the protein CASSLGGRDLNQPQHF.